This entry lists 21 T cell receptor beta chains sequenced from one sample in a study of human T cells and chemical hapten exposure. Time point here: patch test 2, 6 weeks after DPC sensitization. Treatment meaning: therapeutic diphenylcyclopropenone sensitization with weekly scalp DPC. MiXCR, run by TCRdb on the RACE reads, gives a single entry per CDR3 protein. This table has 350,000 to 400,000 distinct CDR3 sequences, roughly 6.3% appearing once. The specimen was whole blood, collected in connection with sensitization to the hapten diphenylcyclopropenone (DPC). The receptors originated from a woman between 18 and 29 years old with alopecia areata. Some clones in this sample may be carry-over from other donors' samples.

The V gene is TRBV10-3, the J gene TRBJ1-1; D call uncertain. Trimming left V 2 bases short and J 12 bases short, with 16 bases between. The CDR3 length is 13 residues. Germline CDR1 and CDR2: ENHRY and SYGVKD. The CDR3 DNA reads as TGTGCCATCAGTGAGGTGGCCGGGAAGCGACCTTTCTTT. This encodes CAISEVAGKRPFF.

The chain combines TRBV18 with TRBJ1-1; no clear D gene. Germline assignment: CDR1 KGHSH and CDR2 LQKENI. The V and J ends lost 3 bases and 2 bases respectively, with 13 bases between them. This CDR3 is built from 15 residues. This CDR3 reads CASSPPILSNTEAFF. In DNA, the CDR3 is TGTGCCAGCTCACCGCCGATACTGTCCAACACTGAAGCTTTCTTT.

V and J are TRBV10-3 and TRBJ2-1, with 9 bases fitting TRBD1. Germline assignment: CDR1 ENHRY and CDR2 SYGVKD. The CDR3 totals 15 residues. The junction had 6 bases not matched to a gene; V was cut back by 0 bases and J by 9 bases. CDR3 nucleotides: TGTGCCATCAGTGAGTCTTGGACAGGGGTTGCTGAGCAGTTCTTC. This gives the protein CAISESWTGVAEQFF.

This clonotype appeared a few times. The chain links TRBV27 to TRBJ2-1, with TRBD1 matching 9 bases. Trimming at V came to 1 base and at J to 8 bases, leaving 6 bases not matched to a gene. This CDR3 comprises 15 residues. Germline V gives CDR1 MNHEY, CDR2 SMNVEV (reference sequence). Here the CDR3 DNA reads TGTGCCAGCAGTTTATTGGGACAGGGTGCCCATGAGCAGTTCTTC. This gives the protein CASSLLGQGAHEQFF.

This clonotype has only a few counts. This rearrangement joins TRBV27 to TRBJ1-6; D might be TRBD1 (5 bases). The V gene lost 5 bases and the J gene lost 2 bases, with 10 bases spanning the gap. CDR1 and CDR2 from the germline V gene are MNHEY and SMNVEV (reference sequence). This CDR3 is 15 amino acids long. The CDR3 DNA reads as TGTGCCAGCAGTACGGGGGTCGCCTATAATTCACCCCTCCACTTT. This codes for CASSTGVAYNSPLHF.

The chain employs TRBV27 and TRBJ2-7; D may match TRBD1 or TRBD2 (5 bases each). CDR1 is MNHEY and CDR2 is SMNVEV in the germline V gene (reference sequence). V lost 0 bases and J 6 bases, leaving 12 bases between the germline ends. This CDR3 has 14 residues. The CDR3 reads CASSLSGTEFEQYF. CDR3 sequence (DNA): TGTGCCAGCAGTTTATCAGGGACCGAGTTCGAGCAGTACTTC.

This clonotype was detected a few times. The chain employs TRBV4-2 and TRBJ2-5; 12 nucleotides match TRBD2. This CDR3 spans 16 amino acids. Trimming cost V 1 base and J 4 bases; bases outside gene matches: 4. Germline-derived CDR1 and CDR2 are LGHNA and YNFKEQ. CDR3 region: CASSQGTSGGSETQYF. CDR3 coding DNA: TGTGCCAGCAGCCAAGGCACTAGCGGGGGGTCAGAGACCCAGTACTTC.

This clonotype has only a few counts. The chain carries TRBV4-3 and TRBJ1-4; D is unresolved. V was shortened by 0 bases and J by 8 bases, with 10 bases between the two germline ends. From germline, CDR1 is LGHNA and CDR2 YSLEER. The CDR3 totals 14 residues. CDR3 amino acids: CASSQDWAGEKLFF. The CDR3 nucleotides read TGCGCCAGCAGCCAAGATTGGGCCGGGGAAAAACTGTTTTTT.

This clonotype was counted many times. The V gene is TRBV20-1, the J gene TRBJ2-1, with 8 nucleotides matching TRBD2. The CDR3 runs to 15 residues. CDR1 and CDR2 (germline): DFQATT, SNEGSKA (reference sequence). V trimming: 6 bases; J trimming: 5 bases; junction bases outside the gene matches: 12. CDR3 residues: CSAMSGGANDNEQFF. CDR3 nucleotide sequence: TGCAGTGCCATGAGCGGGGGCGCGAACGACAATGAGCAGTTCTTC.

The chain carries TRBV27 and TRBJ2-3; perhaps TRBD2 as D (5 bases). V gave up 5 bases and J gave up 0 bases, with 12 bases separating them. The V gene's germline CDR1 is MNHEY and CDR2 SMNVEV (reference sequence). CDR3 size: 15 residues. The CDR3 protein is CASSPRTYSTDTQYF. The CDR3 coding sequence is TGTGCCAGCAGTCCTCGGACTTACAGCACAGATACGCAGTATTTT.

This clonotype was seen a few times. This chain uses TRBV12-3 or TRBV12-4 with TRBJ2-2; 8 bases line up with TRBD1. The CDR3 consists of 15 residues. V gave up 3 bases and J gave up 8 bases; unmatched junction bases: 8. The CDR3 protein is CASSFRAGGSGELFF. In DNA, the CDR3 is TGTGCCAGCAGTTTCAGGGCAGGGGGCTCGGGGGAGCTGTTTTTT.

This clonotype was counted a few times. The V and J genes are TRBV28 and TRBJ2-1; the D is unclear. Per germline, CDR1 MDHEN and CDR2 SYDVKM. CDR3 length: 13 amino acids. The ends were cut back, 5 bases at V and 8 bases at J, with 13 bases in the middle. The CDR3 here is CASSRPSGDEQFF. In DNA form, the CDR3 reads TGTGCCAGCAGTAGGCCCTCAGGCGATGAGCAGTTCTTC.

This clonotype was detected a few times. CDR3 nucleotides: TGCGCCAGCAGCCAAACGCCCCGGGACAGGGCCATGGAGCAGTTCTTC. Translated: CASSQTPRDRAMEQFF. J is TRBJ2-1 and V is TRBV4-3, with 9 bases identical to TRBD1. Germline values: CDR1 LGHNA, CDR2 YSLEER. The CDR3 has 16 residues. V was clipped by 2 bases and J by 10 bases; unmatched bases: 12.

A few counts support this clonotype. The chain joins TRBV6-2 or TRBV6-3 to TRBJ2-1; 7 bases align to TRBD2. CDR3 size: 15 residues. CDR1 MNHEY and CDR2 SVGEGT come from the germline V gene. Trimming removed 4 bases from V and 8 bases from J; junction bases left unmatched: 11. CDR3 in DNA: TGTGCCAGCAGTTGGGACTACCCCGGGGCACATGAGCAGTTCTTC. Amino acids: CASSWDYPGAHEQFF.

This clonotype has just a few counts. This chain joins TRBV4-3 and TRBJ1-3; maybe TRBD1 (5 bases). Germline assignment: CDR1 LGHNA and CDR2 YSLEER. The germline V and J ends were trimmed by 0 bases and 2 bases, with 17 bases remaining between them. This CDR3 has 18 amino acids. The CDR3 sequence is CASSQDAPPNRPGNTIYF. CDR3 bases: TGCGCCAGCAGCCAAGACGCCCCCCCCAACAGGCCTGGAAACACCATATATTTT.

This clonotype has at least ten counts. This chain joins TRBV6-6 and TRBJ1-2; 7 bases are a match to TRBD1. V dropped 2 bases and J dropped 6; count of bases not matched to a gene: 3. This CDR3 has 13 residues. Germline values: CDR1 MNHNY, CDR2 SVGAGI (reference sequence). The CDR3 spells CASSYGTANGYTF. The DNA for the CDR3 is TGTGCCAGCAGTTACGGGACAGCGAATGGCTACACCTTC.

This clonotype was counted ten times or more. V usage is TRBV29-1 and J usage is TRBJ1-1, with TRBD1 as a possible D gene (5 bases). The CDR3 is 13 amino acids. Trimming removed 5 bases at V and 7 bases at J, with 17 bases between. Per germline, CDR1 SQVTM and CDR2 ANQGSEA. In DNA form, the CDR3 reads TGCAGCGTTCCCGCCAGGCCTAGGGGTGAAGCTTTCTTT. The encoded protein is CSVPARPRGEAFF.

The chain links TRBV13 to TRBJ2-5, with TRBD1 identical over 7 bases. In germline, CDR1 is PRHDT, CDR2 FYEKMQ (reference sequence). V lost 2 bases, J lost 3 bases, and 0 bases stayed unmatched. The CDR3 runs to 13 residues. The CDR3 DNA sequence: TGTGCCAGCAGCTTAACAGGGGAAGAGACCCAGTACTTC. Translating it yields CASSLTGEETQYF.

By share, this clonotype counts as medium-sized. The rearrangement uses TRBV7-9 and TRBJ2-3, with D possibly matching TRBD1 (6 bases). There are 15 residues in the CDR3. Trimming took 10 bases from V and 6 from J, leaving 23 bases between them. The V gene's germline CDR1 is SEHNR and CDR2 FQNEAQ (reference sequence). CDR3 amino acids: CATEGETARVDTQYF. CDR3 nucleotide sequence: TGTGCCACCGAGGGGGAGACCGCGAGGGTTGATACGCAGTATTTT.

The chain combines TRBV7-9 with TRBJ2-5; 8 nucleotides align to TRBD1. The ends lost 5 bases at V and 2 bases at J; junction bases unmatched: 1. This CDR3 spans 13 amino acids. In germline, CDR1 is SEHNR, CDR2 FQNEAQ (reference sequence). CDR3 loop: CASSDRGQETQYF. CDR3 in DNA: TGTGCCAGCAGCGACAGGGGACAAGAGACCCAGTACTTC.

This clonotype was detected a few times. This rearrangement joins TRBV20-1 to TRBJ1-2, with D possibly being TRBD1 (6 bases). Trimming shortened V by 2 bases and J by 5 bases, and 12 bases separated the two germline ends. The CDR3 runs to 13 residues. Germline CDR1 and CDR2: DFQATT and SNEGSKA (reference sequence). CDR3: CSARQDSQYGYTF. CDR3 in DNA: TGCAGTGCTAGACAGGACAGCCAGTATGGCTACACCTTC.